This TCR beta chain was sequenced during a study of cytomegalovirus exposure and HLA in healthy donors. Study outcomes and limitations: Researchers reported in a later analysis that a missense DCLRE1C variant was tied to TCR beta V- and J-gene trimming. Data from an earlier analysis indicated that most TCR beta V segments were productive either about 87% or about 30% of the time.

CDR1 and CDR2 (germline): SGDLS, YYNGEE. The CDR3 extends over 15 amino acids. Deletions cut 0 bases from V and 7 bases from J, with 11 bases between. A word on this clone: Its antigen is as yet unknown.

A multiplex PCR was run with 60 Vbeta primers and 13 Jbeta primers. Clones were read by immunoSEQ multiplex PCR, and TCRdb kept only the in-frame ones, dropping some. The sample has under 150,000 clones, approximately 79% seen once. The TCR sequence derives from a man aged 18 to 29 in good health and CMV-seronegative. The chain joins TRBV9 to TRBJ1-6; D is uncertain. Sequenced: PBMCs. CDR3: CASSVDGEGNSPLHF. CDR3 nucleotides: TGTGCCAGCAGCGTAGACGGGGAAGGGAATTCACCCCTCCACTTT. The full variable domain, rest sourced from reference TRBV9 and TRBJ1-6, is DSGVTQTPKHLITATGQRVTLRCSPRSGDLSVYWYQQSLDQGLQFLIQYYNGEERAKGNILERFSAQQFPDLHSELNLSSLELGDSALYFCASSVDGEGNSPLHFGNGTRLTVT.